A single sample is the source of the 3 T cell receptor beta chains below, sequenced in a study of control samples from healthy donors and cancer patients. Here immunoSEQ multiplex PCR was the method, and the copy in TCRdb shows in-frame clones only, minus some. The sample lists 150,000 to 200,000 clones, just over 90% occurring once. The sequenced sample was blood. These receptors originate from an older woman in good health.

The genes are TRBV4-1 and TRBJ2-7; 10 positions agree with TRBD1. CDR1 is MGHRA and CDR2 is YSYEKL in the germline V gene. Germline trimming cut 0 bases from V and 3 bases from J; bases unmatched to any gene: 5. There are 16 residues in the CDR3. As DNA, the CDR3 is TGCGCCAGCAGCCAAGAATCACGGGACAGGGGCTACGAGCAGTACTTC. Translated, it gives CASSQESRDRGYEQYF.

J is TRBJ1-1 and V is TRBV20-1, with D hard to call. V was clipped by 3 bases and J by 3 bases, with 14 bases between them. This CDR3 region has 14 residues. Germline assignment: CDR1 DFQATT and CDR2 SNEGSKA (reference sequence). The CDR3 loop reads CSASRPADDTEAFF. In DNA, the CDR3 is TGCAGTGCTAGTCGGCCTGCAGACGACACTGAAGCTTTCTTT.

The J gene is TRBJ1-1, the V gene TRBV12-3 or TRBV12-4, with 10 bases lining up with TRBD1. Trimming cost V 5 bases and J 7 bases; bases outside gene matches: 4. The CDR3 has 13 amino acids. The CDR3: CASSKDRGSEAFF. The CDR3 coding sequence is TGTGCCAGCAGTAAGGACAGGGGGAGTGAAGCTTTCTTT.